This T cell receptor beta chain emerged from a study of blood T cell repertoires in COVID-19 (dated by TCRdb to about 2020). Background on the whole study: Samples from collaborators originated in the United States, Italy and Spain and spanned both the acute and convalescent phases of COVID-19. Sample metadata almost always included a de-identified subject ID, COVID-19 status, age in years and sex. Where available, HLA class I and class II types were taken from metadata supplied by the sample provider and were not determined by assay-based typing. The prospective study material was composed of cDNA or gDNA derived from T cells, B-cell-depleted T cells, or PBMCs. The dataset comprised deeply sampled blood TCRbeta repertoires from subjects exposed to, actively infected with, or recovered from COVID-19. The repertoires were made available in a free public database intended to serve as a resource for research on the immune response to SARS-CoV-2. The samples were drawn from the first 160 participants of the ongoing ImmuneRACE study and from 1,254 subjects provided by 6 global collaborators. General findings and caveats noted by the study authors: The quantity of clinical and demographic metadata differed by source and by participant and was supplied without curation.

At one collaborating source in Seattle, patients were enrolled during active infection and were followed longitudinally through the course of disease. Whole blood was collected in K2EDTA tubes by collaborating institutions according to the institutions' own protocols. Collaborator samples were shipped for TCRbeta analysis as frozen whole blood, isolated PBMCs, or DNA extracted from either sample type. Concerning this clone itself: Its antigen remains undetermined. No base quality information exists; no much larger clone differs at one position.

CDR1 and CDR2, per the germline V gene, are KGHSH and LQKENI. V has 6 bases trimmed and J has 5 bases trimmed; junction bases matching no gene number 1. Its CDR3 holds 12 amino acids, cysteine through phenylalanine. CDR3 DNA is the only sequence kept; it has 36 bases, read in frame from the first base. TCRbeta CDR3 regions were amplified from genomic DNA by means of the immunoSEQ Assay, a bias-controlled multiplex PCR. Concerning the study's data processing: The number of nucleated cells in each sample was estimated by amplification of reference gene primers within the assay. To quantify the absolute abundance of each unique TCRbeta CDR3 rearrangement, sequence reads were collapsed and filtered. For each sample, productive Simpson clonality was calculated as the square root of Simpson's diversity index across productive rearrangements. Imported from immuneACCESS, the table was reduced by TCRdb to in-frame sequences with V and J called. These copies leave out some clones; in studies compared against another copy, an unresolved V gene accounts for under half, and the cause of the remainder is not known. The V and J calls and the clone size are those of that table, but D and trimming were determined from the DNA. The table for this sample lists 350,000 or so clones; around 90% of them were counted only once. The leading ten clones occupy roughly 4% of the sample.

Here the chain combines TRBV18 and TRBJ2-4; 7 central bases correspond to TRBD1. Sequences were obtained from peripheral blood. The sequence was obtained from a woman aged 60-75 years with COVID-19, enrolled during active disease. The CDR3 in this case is CASSTGENIQYF. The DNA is TGTGCCAGCTCTACAGGGGAAAACATTCAGTACTTC.